This passage covers 6 T cell receptor beta chains from one sample sequenced in a study of blood T cell repertoires in COVID-19. Generated by immunoSEQ multiplex PCR, the TCRdb table keeps only in-frame clones and is missing some. The top ten hold roughly 4.3% of the sample, which has some 190,000 clones, around 82% seen once. The material sequenced was PBMCs or T cells enriched from blood (not recorded which). The receptors shown here come from a man aged 25 to 40 with acute COVID-19.

This clone is a singleton in its sample. The genes are TRBV5-4 and TRBJ2-5; D is possibly TRBD1 (7 bases). The CDR3 loop spans 15 amino acids. Germline V lookup: CDR1 SGHNT, CDR2 YYREEE (reference sequence). V lost 3 bases and J lost 5, with 17 bases in between. The CDR3 region is CASSSRAGGGETQYF. The CDR3 nucleotides are TGTGCCAGCAGCTCGAGGGCAGGGGGAGGCGAGACCCAGTACTTC.

This clone was detected once. This chain links TRBV11-2 with TRBJ1-6; D gene unclear. This CDR3 is 16 amino acids long. The V gene's germline CDR1 is SGHAT and CDR2 FQNNGV. V was cut by 5 bases and J by 0 bases, with 11 bases left in between. DNA for the CDR3: TGTGCCAGCAGCCCCTACAGCAGCTCCTATAATTCACCCCTCCACTTT. As protein: CASSPYSSSYNSPLHF.

This clone has a handful of counts. The CDR3 DNA is TGTGCCAGCAGCCTCAGATCTAGCGGGGGGGCCAAGGCAGATACGCAGTATTTT. Translating it yields CASSLRSSGGAKADTQYF. This rearrangement joins TRBV7-2 to TRBJ2-3; 12 nucleotides line up with TRBD2. Germline V gene lookup returns CDR1 SGHTA and CDR2 FQGNSA. This CDR3 has 18 residues. V lost 5 bases, J lost 4 bases, and 13 bases stayed unmatched.

This chain joins TRBV7-9 and TRBJ1-2; 8 positions match TRBD1. Trimming at V came to 5 bases and at J to 4 bases, leaving 3 bases not matched to a gene. This CDR3 comprises 13 residues. Germline V gene data show CDR1 as SEHNR and CDR2 as FQNEAQ (reference sequence). The CDR3 coding sequence is TGTGCCAGCAGCAGACAGGGGATCTATGGCTACACCTTC. Its protein is CASSRQGIYGYTF.

The genes are TRBV27 and TRBJ1-1; possible D gene TRBD1, 6 bases. Per germline, CDR1 MNHEY and CDR2 SMNVEV (reference sequence). The CDR3 has 13 amino acids. V lost 8 bases and J lost 1, with 11 bases in between. CDR3 residues: CASAGQPNTEAFF. CDR3 in DNA: TGTGCCAGCGCCGGACAGCCGAACACTGAAGCTTTCTTT.

V and J are TRBV7-9 and TRBJ1-2; 11 bases line up with TRBD1. The germline CDR1 and CDR2 sequences are SEHNR and FQNEAQ (reference sequence). V lost 5 bases and J lost 0; bases outside the gene matches: 8. This CDR3 comprises 17 residues. The CDR3 spells CASSQGQGAHSNYGYTF. The CDR3 bases are TGTGCCAGCAGCCAAGGACAGGGGGCTCACTCTAACTATGGCTACACCTTC.